In its sample, the clone carrying this TCR beta chain was seen a few times. At one end, the junction sequence differs from germline, possibly due to a read error. Treatment denoted: oral pan-JAK inhibitor, 5-10 mg twice daily. Germline CDR1 and CDR2: LNHDA and SQIVND (reference sequence). The CDR3 contains 15 residues. This entry comes from a study of CD8+ T cells in alopecia areata. cDNA prepared by RNA extraction and subsequent reverse transcription served as the template for sequencing. Sequencing was performed with immunoSEQ multiplex PCR; in TCRdb, only in-frame clones are kept and a portion is missing. This table has 170,000 or so clones, 50% to 65% appearing once.

The TCR sequence derives from a human donor with alopecia areata. The V call is TRBV19, the J call TRBJ1-6, with D hard to call. The input for sequencing was CD8+ T cells sorted from blood, taken at week 24, from a patient treated with tofacitinib. CDR3 nucleotides: TGTGCCAGTAGTCAAGATGAGACTTATAGTTCACCCCTCCACTTT. This codes for CASSQDETYSSPLHF.